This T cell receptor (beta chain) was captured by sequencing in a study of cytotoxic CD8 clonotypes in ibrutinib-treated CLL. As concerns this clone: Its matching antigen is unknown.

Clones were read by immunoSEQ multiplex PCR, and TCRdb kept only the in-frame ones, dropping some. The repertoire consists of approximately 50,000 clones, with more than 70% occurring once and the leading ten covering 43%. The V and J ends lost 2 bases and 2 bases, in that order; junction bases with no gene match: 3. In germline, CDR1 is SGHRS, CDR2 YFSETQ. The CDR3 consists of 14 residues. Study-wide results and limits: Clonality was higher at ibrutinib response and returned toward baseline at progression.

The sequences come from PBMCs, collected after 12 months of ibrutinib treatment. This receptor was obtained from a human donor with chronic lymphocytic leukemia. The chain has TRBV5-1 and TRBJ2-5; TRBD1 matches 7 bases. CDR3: CASSFTGVQETQYF. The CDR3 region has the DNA TGCGCCAGCAGCTTCACAGGGGTTCAAGAGACCCAGTACTTC. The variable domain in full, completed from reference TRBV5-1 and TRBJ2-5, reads KAGVTQTPRYLIKTRGQQVTLSCSPISGHRSVSWYQQTPGQGLQFLFEYFSETQRNKGNFPGRFSGRQFSNSRSEMNVSTLELGDSALYLCASSFTGVQETQYFGPGTRLLVL.